This T cell receptor beta chain originates from a study of CD8 T cells in ankylosing spondylitis. Overall study results and limits: In ankylosing spondylitis blood, a motif of about 8 highly homologous TCR beta variants appeared characteristic. Clones tied to disease were said to be significantly enriched in matched ankylosing spondylitis synovial fluid.

This clonotype was counted a few times. As yet, its antigen is unknown. CDR3 length: 14 amino acids. The germline V gene encodes CDR1 DFQATT and CDR2 SNEGSKA (reference sequence). The ends lost 1 base at V and 6 bases at J; junction bases unmatched: 5. Quantitative molecular-barcoded 5'-RACE generated the TCR beta libraries. TCRdb fed the 5' RACE reads into MiXCR, producing one record per CDR3 protein. The sample has about 800,000 distinct CDR3 sequences, about 12% seen once. The specimen was blood, either unsorted or a sorted T cell fraction (not recorded which). V is TRBV20-1 and J is TRBJ1-2, with 10 bases matching TRBD1. The TCR originated in a male donor with ankylosing spondylitis. CDR3 region: CSARGPGTGDGYTF. The CDR3 DNA is TGCAGTGCTAGAGGCCCCGGGACAGGGGATGGCTACACCTTC.